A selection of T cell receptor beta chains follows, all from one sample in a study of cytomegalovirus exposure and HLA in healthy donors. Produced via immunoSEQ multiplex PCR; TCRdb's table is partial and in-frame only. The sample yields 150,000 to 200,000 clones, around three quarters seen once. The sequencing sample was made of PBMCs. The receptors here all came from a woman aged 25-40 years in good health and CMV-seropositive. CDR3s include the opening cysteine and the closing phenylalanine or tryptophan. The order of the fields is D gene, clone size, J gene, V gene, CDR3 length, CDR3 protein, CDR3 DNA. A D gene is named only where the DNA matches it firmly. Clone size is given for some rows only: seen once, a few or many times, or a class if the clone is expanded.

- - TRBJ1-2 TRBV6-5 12 CASSSRGGGYTF TGTGCCAGCAGCTCACGGGGGGGTGGCTACACCTTC
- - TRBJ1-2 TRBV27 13 CASSLSGSYGYTF TGTGCCAGCAGTTTATCCGGGAGCTATGGCTACACCTTC
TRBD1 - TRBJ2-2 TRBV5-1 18 CASSLTIPGQTNTGELFF TGCGCCAGCAGCTTGACGATTCCGGGACAGACCAACACCGGGGAGCTGTTTTTT
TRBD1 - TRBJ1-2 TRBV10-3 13 CAISTTGNFGYTF TGTGCCATCAGTACGACAGGGAACTTTGGCTACACCTTC
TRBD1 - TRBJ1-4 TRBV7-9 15 CASNTMGQVNEKLFF TGTGCCAGCAACACAATGGGACAGGTTAATGAAAAACTGTTTTTT
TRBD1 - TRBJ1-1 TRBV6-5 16 CASSYVGTGIFGEAFF TGTGCCAGCAGTTATGTGGGGACAGGGATCTTCGGAGAAGCTTTCTTT
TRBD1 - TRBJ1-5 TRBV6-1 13 CASGQGVSQPQHF TGTGCCAGCGGGCAGGGGGTTTCTCAGCCCCAGCATTTT
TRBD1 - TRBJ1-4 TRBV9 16 CASSAGTGSMAEKLFF TGTGCCAGCAGCGCCGGGACAGGGTCTATGGCTGAAAAACTGTTTTTT
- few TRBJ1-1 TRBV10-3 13 CAIKRDLNTEAFF TGTGCCATCAAGCGGGATTTGAACACTGAAGCTTTCTTT
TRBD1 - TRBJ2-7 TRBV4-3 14 CASSLRRTGGEQYF TGCGCCAGCAGCCTTAGGAGGACAGGGGGCGAGCAGTACTTC
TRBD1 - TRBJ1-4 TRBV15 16 CATSRDKGTGGEKLFF TGTGCCACCAGCAGAGATAAGGGGACAGGGGGTGAAAAACTGTTTTTT
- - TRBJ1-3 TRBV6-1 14 CASSPLSSGNTIYF TGTGCCAGCAGTCCTTTGAGCTCTGGAAACACCATATATTTT
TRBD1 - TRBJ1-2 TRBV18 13 CATSLRQGYGYTF TGTGCCACCTCTTTGCGACAGGGTTATGGCTACACCTTC
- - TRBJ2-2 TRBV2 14 CASSGRVIAGELFF TGTGCCAGCAGTGGCAGGGTAATAGCCGGGGAGCTGTTTTTT
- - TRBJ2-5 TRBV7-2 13 CASSSPIVETQYF TGTGCCAGCAGCTCCCCCATTGTCGAGACCCAGTACTTC
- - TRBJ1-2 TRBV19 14 CASSTPGVDYGYTF TGTGCCAGTAGTACGCCGGGGGTGGACTATGGCTACACCTTC
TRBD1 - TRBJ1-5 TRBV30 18 CAWSPGWGQGASNQPQHF TGTGCCTGGAGTCCGGGGTGGGGACAGGGTGCAAGCAATCAGCCCCAGCATTTT
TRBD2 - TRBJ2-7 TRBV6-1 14 CASTRALAEYEQYF TGTGCCAGCACTCGGGCACTAGCGGAGTACGAGCAGTACTTC
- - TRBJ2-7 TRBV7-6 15 CASSLASGLAYEQYF TGTGCCAGCAGCTTAGCGTCAGGTCTGGCCTACGAGCAGTACTTC
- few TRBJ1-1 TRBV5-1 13 CASSDGEGTEAFF TGCGCCAGCAGCGATGGGGAGGGCACTGAAGCTTTCTTT
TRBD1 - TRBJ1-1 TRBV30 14 CAWRVTGGLGEAFF TGTGCCTGGAGGGTTACAGGGGGCTTAGGTGAAGCTTTCTTT
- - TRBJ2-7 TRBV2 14 CATGQDGGVYEQYF TGTGCCACGGGCCAGGACGGCGGGGTTTACGAGCAGTACTTC
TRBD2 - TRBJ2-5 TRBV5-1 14 CASSLLAGDETQYF TGCGCCAGCAGCTTACTAGCGGGAGACGAGACCCAGTACTTC
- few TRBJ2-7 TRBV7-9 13 CASSLMASDEQYF TGTGCCAGCAGCTTAATGGCCAGCGACGAGCAGTACTTC
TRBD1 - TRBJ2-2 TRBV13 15 CASSLGDRNTGELFF TGTGCCAGCAGTCTGGGGGACAGGAACACCGGGGAGCTGTTTTTT
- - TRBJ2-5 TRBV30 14 CAWSTLGLSETQYF TGTGCCTGGAGTACACTAGGACTATCGGAGACCCAGTACTTC
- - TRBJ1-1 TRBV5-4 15 CASSLATGLDTEAFF TGTGCCAGCAGCTTGGCGACGGGACTGGACACTGAAGCTTTCTTT
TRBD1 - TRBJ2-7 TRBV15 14 CATSRDRGHHEQYF TGTGCCACCAGCAGGGACAGGGGGCATCACGAGCAGTACTTC
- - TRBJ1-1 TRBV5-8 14 CASSMGGLSAEAFF TGTGCCAGCAGCATGGGGGGGCTCTCGGCTGAAGCTTTCTTT
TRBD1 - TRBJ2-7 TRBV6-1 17 CASSAKDGQGPPYEQYF TGTGCCAGCAGTGCAAAAGACGGACAGGGGCCGCCCTACGAGCAGTACTTC
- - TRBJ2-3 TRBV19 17 CASSIIAGDLGTDTQYF TGTGCCAGTAGTATAATTGCAGGGGATTTAGGCACAGATACGCAGTATTTT
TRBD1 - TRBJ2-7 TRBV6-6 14 CASTPDRVIGEQYF TGTGCCAGCACCCCGGACAGGGTCATCGGCGAGCAGTACTTC
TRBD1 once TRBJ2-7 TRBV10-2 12 CASRDRGYEQYF TGCGCCAGCCGCGACAGGGGCTACGAGCAGTACTTC
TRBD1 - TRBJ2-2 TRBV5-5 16 CASSYEGTGVSGELFF TGTGCCAGCAGCTATGAGGGGACAGGGGTGTCCGGGGAGCTGTTTTTT
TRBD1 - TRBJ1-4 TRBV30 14 CAWSVGTGVEKLFF TGTGCCTGGAGTGTAGGGACAGGGGTGGAAAAACTGTTTTTT
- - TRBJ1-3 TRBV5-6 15 CASSRTGTTGNTIYF TGTGCCAGCAGCCGAACAGGGACTACTGGAAACACCATATATTTT
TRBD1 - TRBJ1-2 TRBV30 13 CAWSKDRVWGYTF TGTGCCTGGAGTAAAGACAGGGTATGGGGCTACACCTTC
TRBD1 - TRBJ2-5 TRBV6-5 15 CASSYTAGTEETQYF TGTGCCAGCAGTTACACCGCCGGGACAGAAGAGACCCAGTACTTC
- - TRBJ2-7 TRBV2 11 CASSESPGQYF TGTGCCAGCAGTGAGTCCCCGGGGCAGTACTTC
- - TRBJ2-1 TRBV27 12 CASSLSGNEQFF TGTGCCAGCAGTTTAAGCGGGAATGAGCAGTTCTTC
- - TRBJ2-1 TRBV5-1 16 CASSLSPGRTYNEQFF TGCGCCAGCAGCTTGAGCCCCGGGAGAACCTACAATGAGCAGTTCTTC
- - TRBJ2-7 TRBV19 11 CASSLGGEQYF TGTGCCAGTAGCCTAGGTGGCGAGCAGTACTTC
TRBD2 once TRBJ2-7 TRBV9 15 CASSVGTSGTEEQYF TGTGCCAGCAGCGTTGGGACTAGCGGGACTGAAGAGCAGTACTTC
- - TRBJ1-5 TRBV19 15 CASSSPGQPNQPQHF TGTGCCAGTAGTTCCCCGGGACAACCTAATCAGCCCCAGCATTTT
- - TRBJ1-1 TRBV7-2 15 CASSSPGHRNTEAFF TGTGCCAGCAGCTCTCCGGGACACCGGAACACTGAAGCTTTCTTT
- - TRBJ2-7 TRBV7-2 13 CASSSPAGNEQYF TGTGCCAGCAGCTCGCCCGCGGGAAACGAGCAGTACTTC
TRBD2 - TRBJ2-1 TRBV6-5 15 CASSYETGGTNEQFF TGTGCCAGCAGTTACGAAACGGGAGGGACAAATGAGCAGTTCTTC
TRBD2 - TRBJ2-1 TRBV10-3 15 CAISDWSGSDNEQFF TGTGCCATCAGTGATTGGAGCGGGAGTGATAATGAGCAGTTCTTC
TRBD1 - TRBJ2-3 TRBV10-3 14 CAISADRGSDTQYF TGTGCCATCAGTGCCGACAGGGGGTCAGATACGCAGTATTTT
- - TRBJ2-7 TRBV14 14 CASSHGNTPYEQYF TGTGCCAGCAGCCACGGGAACACCCCCTACGAGCAGTACTTC
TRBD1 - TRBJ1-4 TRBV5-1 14 CASSTQGGNEKLFF TGCGCCAGCAGCACACAGGGGGGAAATGAAAAACTGTTTTTT
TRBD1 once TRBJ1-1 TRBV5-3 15 CARSDPDRGNTEAFF TGTGCCAGAAGTGACCCGGACAGGGGGAACACTGAAGCTTTCTTT